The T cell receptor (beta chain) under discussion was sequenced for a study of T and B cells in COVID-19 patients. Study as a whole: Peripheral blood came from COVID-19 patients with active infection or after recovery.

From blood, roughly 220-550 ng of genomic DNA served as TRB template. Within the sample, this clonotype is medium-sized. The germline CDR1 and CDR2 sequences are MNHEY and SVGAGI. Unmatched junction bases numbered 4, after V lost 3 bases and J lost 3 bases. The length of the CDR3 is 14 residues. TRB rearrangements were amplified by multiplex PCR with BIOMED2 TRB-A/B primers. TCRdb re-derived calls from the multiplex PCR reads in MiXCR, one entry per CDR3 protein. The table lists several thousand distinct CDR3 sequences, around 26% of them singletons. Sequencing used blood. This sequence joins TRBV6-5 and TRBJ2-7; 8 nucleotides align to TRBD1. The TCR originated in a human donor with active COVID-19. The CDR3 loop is CASSYFDRGYEQYF. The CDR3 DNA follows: TGTGCCAGCAGTTATTTTGACAGGGGCTACGAGCAGTACTTC.